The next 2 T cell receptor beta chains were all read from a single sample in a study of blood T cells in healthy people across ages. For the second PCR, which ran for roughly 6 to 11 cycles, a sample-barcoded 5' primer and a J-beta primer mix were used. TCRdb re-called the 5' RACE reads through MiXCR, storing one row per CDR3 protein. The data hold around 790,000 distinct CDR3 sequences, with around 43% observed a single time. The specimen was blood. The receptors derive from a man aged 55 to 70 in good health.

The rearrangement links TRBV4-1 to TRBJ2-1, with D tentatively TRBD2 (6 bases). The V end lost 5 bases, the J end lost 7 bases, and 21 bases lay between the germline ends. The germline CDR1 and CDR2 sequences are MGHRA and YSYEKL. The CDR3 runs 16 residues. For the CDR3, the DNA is TGCGCCAGCAGCTCGGGGGTCCTAGCGACAATGAATGAGCAGTTCTTC. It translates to CASSSGVLATMNEQFF.

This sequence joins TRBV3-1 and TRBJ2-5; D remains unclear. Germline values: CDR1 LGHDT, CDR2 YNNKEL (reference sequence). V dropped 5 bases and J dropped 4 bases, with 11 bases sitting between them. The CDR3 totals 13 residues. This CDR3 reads CASSYDLGETQYF. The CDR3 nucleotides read TGTGCCAGCAGCTACGACCTGGGAGAGACCCAGTACTTC.